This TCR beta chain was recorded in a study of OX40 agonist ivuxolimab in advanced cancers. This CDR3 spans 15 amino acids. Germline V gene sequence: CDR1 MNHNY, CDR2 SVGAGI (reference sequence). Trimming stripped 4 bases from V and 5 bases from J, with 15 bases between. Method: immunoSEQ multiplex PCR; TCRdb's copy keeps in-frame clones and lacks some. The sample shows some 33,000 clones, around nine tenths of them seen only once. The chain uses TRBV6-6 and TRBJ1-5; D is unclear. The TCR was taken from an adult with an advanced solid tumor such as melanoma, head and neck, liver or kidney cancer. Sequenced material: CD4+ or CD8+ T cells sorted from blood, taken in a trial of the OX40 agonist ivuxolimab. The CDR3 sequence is CASSSAMGNHQPQHF. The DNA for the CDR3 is TGTGCCAGCAGTTCGGCTATGGGGAACCATCAGCCCCAGCATTTT.